This TCR delta chain was documented in a study of delta chains in infants with herpesvirus infections. Study-level background: A Ugandan infant cohort was followed from birth for primary CMV. Whole-study results and caveats: CMV-uninfected infants might carry this public clonotype below detection. Uninfected infants and those infected after 120 days lacked the public clonotype. No race- or environment-matched controls existed, and samples were few.

Reverse transcription of PBMC RNA used primers specific for the gamma and delta chains. TCRdb redid the clone calls on the RT-PCR reads with CATT. Of about 880 delta-chain clones listed, around 36% are singletons. A note on this clone: Its antigen is not known.

The CDR3 runs to 20 residues. Germline trimming cut 6 bases from V and 2 bases from J; bases unmatched to any gene: 18. The germline V gene encodes CDR1 TSWWSYY and CDR2 QGS. This sequence was found in a human donor who was a Ugandan infant, either HIV-exposed or HIV-unexposed (not recorded which). This material consisted of peripheral blood, taken at time point 2 of longitudinal follow-up. V usage is TRDV1 and J usage is TRDJ1; the match to TRDD3 covers 13 bases. CDR3 in DNA: TGTGCTCTTGGACCTTTTCCCGACTGGGGGATACGCTTCGGGACCGATAAACTCATCTTT. It codes for CALGPFPDWGIRFGTDKLIF.